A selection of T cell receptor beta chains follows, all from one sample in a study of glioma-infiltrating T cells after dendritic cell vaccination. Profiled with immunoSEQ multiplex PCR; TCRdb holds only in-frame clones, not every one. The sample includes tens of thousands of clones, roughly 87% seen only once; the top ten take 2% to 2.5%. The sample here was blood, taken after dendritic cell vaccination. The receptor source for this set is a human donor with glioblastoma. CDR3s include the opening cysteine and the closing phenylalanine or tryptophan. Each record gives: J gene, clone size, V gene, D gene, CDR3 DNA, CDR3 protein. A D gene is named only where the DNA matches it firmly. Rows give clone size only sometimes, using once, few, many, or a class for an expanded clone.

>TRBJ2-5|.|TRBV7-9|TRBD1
TGTGCCAGCAGCCAGCAGACAGGGGCTCACCAAGAGACCCAGTACTTC
CASSQQTGAHQETQYF
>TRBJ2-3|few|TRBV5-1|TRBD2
TGCGCCAGCAGCTTGCTAGCGGGGGGGCGCGGCACAGATACGCAGTATTTT
CASSLLAGGRGTDTQYF
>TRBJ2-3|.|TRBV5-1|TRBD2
TGCGCCAGCAGCGGGGGACTACGGGCCGGTCCAGATACGCAGTATTTT
CASSGGLRAGPDTQYF
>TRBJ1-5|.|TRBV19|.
TGTGCGAGTGCAGGCCGGGGGGGGCGACAGCCCCAGCATTTT
CASAGRGGRQPQHF
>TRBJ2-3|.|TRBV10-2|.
TGCGCCAGCAGAGCCTCGAGCCTCACAGATACGCAGTATTTT
CASRASSLTDTQYF
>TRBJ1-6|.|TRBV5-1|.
TGCGCCAGCAGCTTAGCGGGGCACGGTTCACCCCTCCACTTT
CASSLAGHGSPLHF
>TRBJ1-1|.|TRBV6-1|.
TGTGCCAGCAGAGCTACAGGGTTAGGGGCTGAAGCTTTCTTT
CASRATGLGAEAFF
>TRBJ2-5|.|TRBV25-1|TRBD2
TGTGCCAGCAGTGATAATGCGGGGGGAGAGACCCAGTACTTC
CASSDNAGGETQYF
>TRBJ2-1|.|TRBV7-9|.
TGTGCCAGCAGCTTAGAGGGAGTTGGCCATGAGCAGTTCTTC
CASSLEGVGHEQFF
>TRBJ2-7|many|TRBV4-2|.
TGTGCCAGCAGCCAATCTTCCGGTGGGGGGAGAGGCTACGAGCAGTACTTC
CASSQSSGGGRGYEQYF
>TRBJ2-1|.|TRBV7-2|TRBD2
TGTGCCAGCAGCGCCAAGGGGCGGGAGGGGGCCAATGAGCAGTTCTTC
CASSAKGREGANEQFF
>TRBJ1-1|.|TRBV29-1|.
TGCAGCTTACGGACACTGGTGGGGGCTCAAGCTTTCTTT
CSLRTLVGAQAFF
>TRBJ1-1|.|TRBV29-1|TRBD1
TGCAGCGCTGGACAGGGGATGCCTGAAGCTTTCTTT
CSAGQGMPEAFF
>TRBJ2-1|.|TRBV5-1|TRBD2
TGCGCCAGCAGCCCCCGAGCTAGCGGGTTCAATGAGCAGTTCTTC
CASSPRASGFNEQFF
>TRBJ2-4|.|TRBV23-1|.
TGCGCCAGCAGTCTTGACAGCCAAGCCAAAAACATTCAGTACTTC
CASSLDSQAKNIQYF
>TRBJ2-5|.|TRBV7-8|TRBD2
TGTGCCAGCAGCTTAGGGACTAGCGTAGAAGAGACCCAGTACTTC
CASSLGTSVEETQYF
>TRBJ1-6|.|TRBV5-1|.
TGCGCCAGCAGCCCCGGACAGAATTCACCCCTCCACTTT
CASSPGQNSPLHF
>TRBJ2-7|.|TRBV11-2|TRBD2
TGTGCCAGCGGTGATAGCGGGGGGATCGAGCAGTACTTC
CASGDSGGIEQYF
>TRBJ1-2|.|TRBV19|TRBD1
TGTGCCAGTAGTTTAGACGGGACAGAGGTCTTC
CASSLDGTEVF
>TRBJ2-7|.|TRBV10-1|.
TGCGCCAGCAGTGAGTCGACAACGGCCGAGCAGTACTTC
CASSESTTAEQYF
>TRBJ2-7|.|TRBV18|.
TGTGCCAGCTCACCAGCAGGGACCTACGAGCAGTACTTC
CASSPAGTYEQYF
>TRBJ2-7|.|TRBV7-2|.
TGTGCCAGCAGCTTCGGGACACCTAATTACGAGCAGTACTTC
CASSFGTPNYEQYF
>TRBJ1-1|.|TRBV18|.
TGTGCCAGCTCCCTTGAGGGGAACACTGAAGCTTTCTTT
CASSLEGNTEAFF